What follows are 29 T cell receptor beta chains derived from one specimen sequenced in a study of T cell repertoires in cytomegalovirus infection. Their antigen targets remain unknown. TCRdb reprocessed the reads via MiXCR and lists one record per CDR3 protein. Of under 300,000 distinct CDR3 sequences listed, 22% were seen once; the top ten hold about 21%. The sample consisted of cultured PBMCs, taken from culture after CMV antigen stimulation. The receptors were gathered from a human donor in good health (CMV status not recorded). Some clones in this sample may be carry-over from other donors' samples.

The chain employs TRBV6-2 or TRBV6-3 and TRBJ2-1; TRBD2 agrees at 8 bases. CDR1 and CDR2 from the germline V gene are MNHEY and SVGEGT. With V trimmed by 8 bases and J by 6 bases, 12 bases remained unmatched. The CDR3 runs 15 residues. This chain's CDR3 is CASGYPAGVRNEQFF. CDR3 DNA: TGTGCCAGCGGCTACCCAGCGGGAGTCCGCAATGAGCAGTTCTTC.

This clonotype was seen at least ten times. This chain links TRBV7-9 with TRBJ2-2, with 10 nucleotides matching TRBD2. CDR1 and CDR2 (germline): SEHNR, FQNEAQ (reference sequence). The CDR3 has 15 residues. The junction had 7 bases not matched to a gene; V was cut back by 5 bases and J by 7 bases. CDR3 nucleotides: TGTGCCAGCAGCGTTAGCGGGAGGAGAATCGGGGAGCTGTTTTTT. Encoded protein: CASSVSGRRIGELFF.

The chain combines TRBV29-1 with TRBJ2-3; 9 bases map to TRBD2. The ends lost 5 bases at V and 1 base at J; junction bases unmatched: 4. This CDR3 is built from 14 residues. CDR1 and CDR2 from the germline V gene are SQVTM and ANQGSEA. CDR3 region: CSVSAGGGTDTQYF. In DNA form, the CDR3 reads TGCAGCGTTAGCGCGGGAGGGGGCACAGATACGCAGTATTTT.

This rearrangement joins TRBV7-9 to TRBJ2-1; D unclear. This CDR3 region has 13 residues. V shed 5 bases and J shed 8 bases, with 13 bases lying between them. Germline-derived CDR1 and CDR2 are SEHNR and FQNEAQ (reference sequence). Here the CDR3 reads CASSPRVVYEQFF. For the CDR3, the DNA is TGTGCCAGCAGCCCTAGGGTGGTCTATGAGCAGTTCTTC. The whole variable domain, remainder taken from reference TRBV7-9 and TRBJ2-1, is DTGVSQNPRHKITKRGQNVTFRCDPISEHNRLYWYRQTLGQGPEFLTYFQNEAQLEKSRLLSDRFSAERPKGSFSTLEIQRTEQGDSAMYLCASSPRVVYEQFFGPGTRLTVL.

This clonotype was counted once. The chain uses TRBV11-1 and TRBJ2-1; unclear D gene. The CDR3 runs 13 residues. CDR1 SGHAT and CDR2 FQDESV come from the germline V gene (reference sequence). Trimming removed 3 bases from V and 9 bases from J, with 12 bases in between. The CDR3 protein is CASSFELAGEQFF. CDR3 DNA: TGTGCCAGCAGCTTCGAGTTAGCTGGTGAGCAGTTCTTC.

This clonotype was observed many times. V usage is TRBV12-3 or TRBV12-4 and J usage is TRBJ1-1; no definite D call. CDR3 size: 12 residues. V lost 7 bases and J 3 bases, leaving 9 bases between the germline ends. The DNA of the CDR3 is TGTGCCAGCACCCGGGTTCACACTGAAGCTTTCTTT. Translating it yields CASTRVHTEAFF.

V usage is TRBV28 and J usage is TRBJ2-7; 10 bases fit TRBD2. The CDR3 runs to 13 residues. Trimming removed 5 bases from V and 5 bases from J; junction bases left unmatched: 3. The germline gives CDR1 MDHEN, CDR2 SYDVKM. As DNA, the CDR3 is TGTGCCAGCAGTACAGGGACTAGCGACGAGCAGTACGTC. The encoded protein is CASSTGTSDEQYV.

The chain combines TRBV11-2 with TRBJ2-1; 15 nucleotides line up with TRBD2. This CDR3 comprises 16 residues. V dropped 8 bases and J dropped 2; count of bases not matched to a gene: 4. Germline lookup yields CDR1 SGHAT and CDR2 FQNNGV. The CDR3: CASWTSGRETYNEQFF. CDR3 in DNA: TGTGCCAGCTGGACTAGCGGGAGGGAAACCTACAATGAGCAGTTCTTC.

This clonotype turned up a few times. V gene TRBV4-1 combines with J gene TRBJ1-1; D perhaps matches TRBD1 (5 bases). The germline V gene encodes CDR1 MGHRA and CDR2 YSYEKL. CDR3 length equals 16 residues. Trimming removed 0 bases from V and 1 base from J, with 12 bases in between. The CDR3 region is CASSQEGGTGNTEAFF. CDR3 coding DNA: TGCGCCAGCAGCCAAGAAGGTGGTACAGGGAACACTGAAGCTTTCTTT.

This clonotype came up many times. The rearrangement uses TRBV7-8 and TRBJ2-4, with D perhaps TRBD1 or TRBD2 (6 bases each). V dropped 4 bases and J dropped 3 bases, with 16 bases sitting between them. Germline CDR1 SGHVS, CDR2 FQNEAQ. CDR3 length: 16 amino acids. The CDR3 loop is CASSSDGGGSKNIQYF. DNA for the CDR3: TGTGCCAGCAGCTCCGACGGAGGGGGAAGCAAAAACATTCAGTACTTC.

The V gene is TRBV4-1, the J gene TRBJ1-5, with 7 bases matching TRBD1. The CDR3 is made up of 15 amino acids. Germline CDR1 MGHRA, CDR2 YSYEKL. Unmatched junction bases numbered 8, after V lost 4 bases and J lost 5 bases. The CDR3, as DNA: TGCGCCAGCAGCCTCAGACAGGGAGGCCATCAGCCCCAGCATTTT. It codes for CASSLRQGGHQPQHF.

This chain's CDR3 is CSVHDGMNTEAFF. CDR3 bases: TGCAGCGTCCACGACGGAATGAACACTGAAGCTTTCTTT. The genes are TRBV29-1 and TRBJ1-1; no reliable D call. Germline V gives CDR1 SQVTM, CDR2 ANQGSEA. V was cut by 6 bases and J by 0 bases, with 11 bases left in between. The CDR3 is 13 residues long. Together with reference TRBV29-1 and TRBJ1-1, the CDR3 gives the full variable domain: SAVISQKPSRDICQRGTSLTIQCQVDSQVTMMFWYRQQPGQSLTLIATANQGSEATYESGFVIDKFPISRPNLTFSTLTVSNMSPEDSSIYLCSVHDGMNTEAFFGQGTRLTVV.

This clonotype was seen repeatedly, ten times or more. CDR3 sequence reads: CASTQKTFLVGNQPQHF. The CDR3 DNA reads TGTGCCAGCACCCAAAAGACGTTTCTCGTGGGCAATCAGCCCCAGCATTTT. The chain is built from TRBV12-3 or TRBV12-4 and TRBJ1-5; D is unclear. V was clipped by 7 bases and J by 2 bases, with 21 bases between them. The length of the CDR3 is 17 residues.

There are many counts of this clonotype. This chain links TRBV7-2 with TRBJ1-3; D call uncertain. The CDR3 sequence is 17 residues long. Trimming stripped 0 bases from V and 0 bases from J, with 12 bases between. The V gene's germline CDR1 is SGHTA and CDR2 FQGNSA. CDR3 in DNA: TGTGCCAGCAGCTTAGCGTGGAGCCTCTACTCTGGAAACACCATATATTTT. Amino acids: CASSLAWSLYSGNTIYF.

V and J are TRBV12-3 or TRBV12-4 and TRBJ1-1; 8 nucleotides line up with TRBD1. V lost 4 bases and J lost 9; bases outside the gene matches: 4. The CDR3 runs 12 residues. CDR3 residues: CASSSDREKAFF. The CDR3 nucleotides read TGTGCCAGCAGTTCGGACAGGGAAAAAGCTTTCTTT.

This clonotype has a count of ten or more. Here the CDR3 reads CASRERATVGNTIYF. The CDR3 DNA follows: TGTGCCAGCAGGGAGAGGGCGACTGTTGGAAACACCATATATTTT. The chain uses TRBV7-2 and TRBJ1-3; no firm D call. The V end lost 6 bases, the J end lost 3 bases, and 15 bases lay between the germline ends. The CDR3 is 15 amino acids. CDR1 SGHTA and CDR2 FQGNSA come from the germline V gene.

This clonotype was counted between two and nine times. V and J are TRBV20-1 and TRBJ2-5; D is ambiguous. Germline V gene data show CDR1 as DFQATT and CDR2 as SNEGSKA (reference sequence). Trimming pared 6 bases from V and 1 base from J, leaving 12 bases between. The CDR3 extends over 13 amino acids. In nucleotides, the CDR3 is TGCAGTGCAAGGTCCCCTCCCCAAGAGACCCAGTACTTC. It specifies CSARSPPQETQYF.

V and J are TRBV9 and TRBJ2-3; a weak D match, TRBD1 (6 bases). The CDR3 totals 14 residues. The V gene lost 2 bases and the J gene lost 2 bases, with 9 bases spanning the gap. Germline CDR1 and CDR2: SGDLS and YYNGEE. For the CDR3, the DNA is TGTGCCAGCAGCGTGGGGGACACCACAGATACGCAGTATTTT. Amino acid sequence: CASSVGDTTDTQYF.

This clonotype came up many times. The chain carries TRBV27 and TRBJ1-2, with D possibly being TRBD1 (6 bases). The CDR3 contains 15 residues. Between the trimmed V and J ends, which lost 6 bases and 4 bases, there was a span of 18 bases. CDR1 and CDR2 from the germline V gene are MNHEY and SMNVEV (reference sequence). The CDR3 DNA reads as TGTGCCAGCAGCCGGGCAGGCAGGACAGCCTATGGCTACACCTTC. This sequence encodes CASSRAGRTAYGYTF.

This clonotype was seen only a few times. The chain joins TRBV2 to TRBJ1-1; TRBD1 matches at 8 bases. Germline values: CDR1 SNHLY, CDR2 FYNNEI. The CDR3 covers 13 residues. The J segment lost 5 bases and the V segment lost 10 bases, leaving 9 bases of the junction unmatched. This CDR3 is CANLLQGGTEAFF. For the CDR3, the DNA is TGTGCCAACTTGTTACAGGGGGGAACTGAAGCTTTCTTT.

As DNA, the CDR3 is TGTGCCAGCAGTCAGGACCGTACATGGCATTTT. It is translated as CASSQDRTWHF. The chain carries TRBV6-1 and TRBJ1-5; D is undetermined. The CDR3 length is 11 residues. Per the germline V gene, CDR1 is MNHNS and CDR2 is SASEGT. Between the trimmed V and J ends, which lost 5 bases and 15 bases, there was a span of 14 bases.

This clonotype was recorded at least ten times. The chain has TRBV6-1 and TRBJ2-7; TRBD1 matches 7 bases. The CDR3 covers 14 residues. CDR1 is MNHNS, CDR2 SASEGT, per germline. V lost 10 bases, J lost 0 bases, and 9 bases stayed unmatched. CDR3 sequence: CATLWDSASYEQYF. The CDR3 DNA reads TGTGCCACTCTATGGGACAGCGCCTCCTACGAGCAGTACTTC.

This clonotype was counted many times. This chain uses TRBV6-2 or TRBV6-3 with TRBJ2-7, with TRBD1 as a possible D gene (6 bases). This CDR3 spans 13 amino acids. Germline lookup yields CDR1 MNHEY and CDR2 SVGEGT. V dropped 0 bases and J dropped 4 bases, with 7 bases sitting between them. The CDR3 bases are TGTGCCAGCAGTTACTCCAGGGGTTACGAGCAGTACTTC. Translated: CASSYSRGYEQYF.

This chain uses TRBV4-2 with TRBJ2-1; unclear D gene. CDR1 and CDR2 from the germline V gene are LGHNA and YNFKEQ. With 0 bases removed from V and 12 bases from J, the gap between germline ends came to 15 bases. This CDR3 has 14 residues. CDR3 loop: CASSQDHGELGQFF. CDR3 bases: TGTGCCAGCAGCCAAGATCATGGGGAATTGGGGCAGTTCTTC.

This clonotype was observed a few times. This chain uses TRBV7-9 with TRBJ1-6; no reliable D call. Germline CDR1 is SEHNR and CDR2 is FQNEAQ (reference sequence). The CDR3 extends over 12 amino acids. V was cut by 5 bases and J by 7 bases, with 6 bases left in between. The CDR3 spells CASSPGNSPLHF. In DNA form, the CDR3 reads TGTGCCAGCAGCCCCGGGAATTCACCCCTCCACTTT.

The table lists this clonotype with a few counts. The J gene is TRBJ1-2, the V gene TRBV11-2, with D uncertain. V lost 5 bases, J lost 6 bases, and 25 bases lay in between. CDR3 length equals 17 residues. Per germline, CDR1 SGHAT and CDR2 FQNNGV. CDR3 nucleotide sequence: TGTGCCAGCAGCCAGATAGGGCAGATACGCCCCGGGGATGGCTACACCTTC. Translating gives CASSQIGQIRPGDGYTF.

This clonotype was seen ten or more times. The V call is TRBV20-1, the J call TRBJ2-2; the match to TRBD2 covers 10 bases. Germline V gene sequence: CDR1 DFQATT, CDR2 SNEGSKA (reference sequence). This CDR3 has 16 residues. Trimming took 1 base from V and 1 from J; bases not matched to a gene: 3. This CDR3 is CSARASGRGNTGELFF. Here the CDR3 DNA reads TGCAGTGCTAGAGCTAGCGGGAGAGGGAACACCGGGGAGCTGTTTTTT.

The chain links TRBV27 to TRBJ2-3; weak D call: TRBD2 (5 bases). The CDR3 spans 13 residues. With 5 bases removed from V and 8 bases from J, the gap between germline ends came to 14 bases. CDR1 is MNHEY, CDR2 SMNVEV, per germline (reference sequence). DNA for the CDR3: TGTGCCAGCAGTCTTGCGGGCGGAGGTACGCAGTATTTT. Translated, it gives CASSLAGGGTQYF.

In its sample, this clonotype was seen once. The J gene is TRBJ2-3, the V gene TRBV19, with TRBD2 identical over 9 bases. V was pared by 6 bases and J by 4 bases, with 5 bases of the junction left unmatched. This CDR3 contains 14 residues. CDR1 and CDR2 (germline): LNHDA, SQIVND (reference sequence). CDR3 residues: CASSASGVSDTQYF. CDR3 nucleotide sequence: TGTGCCAGTAGCGCTAGCGGGGTGTCAGATACGCAGTATTTT.